Below, 15 T cell receptor beta chains from the same sample are listed, as sequenced in a study of shared clonotypes between healthy human individuals. TCRdb's table, derived via immunoSEQ multiplex PCR, lists solely in-frame clones and lacks some. The table has over a million clones, roughly 96% seen once. Input material: naive CD4+ T cells sorted from blood. As to subset: CD45RA+ positively selected. The receptors derive from a man younger than 40 in good health.

In the case of this clone: Other DNA sequences within the sample encode an identical CDR3. The chain employs TRBV29-1 and TRBJ1-1; no firm D call. CDR1 is SQVTM, CDR2 ANQGSEA, per germline. The CDR3 length is 12 residues. V lost 4 bases and J 2 bases, leaving 8 bases between the germline ends. CDR3 loop: CSVGEGNTEAFF. The CDR3 DNA is TGCAGCGTTGGAGAGGGTAACACTGAAGCTTTCTTT.

This rearrangement joins TRBV6-5 to TRBJ2-3; 7 positions agree with TRBD2. Germline V CDR1 and CDR2: MNHEY, SVGAGI. V trimming: 3 bases; J trimming: 11 bases; junction bases outside the gene matches: 11. This CDR3 region has 14 residues. The CDR3 is CASSYFAGVLLQYF. In DNA, the CDR3 is TGTGCCAGCAGTTATTTTGCGGGAGTACTCCTGCAGTATTTT.

The chain uses TRBV9 and TRBJ1-5; D is possibly TRBD1 (6 bases). V shed 4 bases and J shed 7 bases, with 12 bases lying between them. The CDR3 runs to 13 residues. CDR1 is SGDLS, CDR2 YYNGEE, per germline. The CDR3 DNA follows: TGTGCCAGCAGCAACAGGGTAGGGCAGCCCCAGCATTTT. This sequence encodes CASSNRVGQPQHF.

The chain is built from TRBV7-2 and TRBJ1-2, with TRBD1 matching 8 bases. The germline V gene has CDR1 SGHTA and CDR2 FQGNSA. J gave up 7 bases and V 2 bases, and 6 bases lay outside the gene matches. CDR3 length: 14 amino acids. The CDR3 region is CASSLTIGQGGYTF. In nucleotides, the CDR3 is TGTGCCAGCAGCTTAACAATCGGACAGGGTGGCTACACCTTC. The full variable domain, with the rest looked up from reference TRBV7-2 and TRBJ1-2, is GAGVSQSPSNKVTEKGKDVELRCDPISGHTALYWYRQSLGQGLEFLIYFQGNSAPDKSGLPSDRFSAERTGGSVSTLTIQRTQQEDSAVYLCASSLTIGQGGYTFGSGTRLTVV.

The rearrangement joins TRBV28 to TRBJ2-1; TRBD2 agrees at 12 bases. The CDR3 totals 15 residues. Trimming removed 7 bases from V and 7 bases from J; junction bases left unmatched: 8. CDR1 and CDR2 from the germline V gene are MDHEN and SYDVKM. For the CDR3, the DNA is TGTGCCAGCACTATACTAGCGGGAGGAGGTAATGAGCAGTTCTTC. It is translated as CASTILAGGGNEQFF.

This chain joins TRBV7-6 and TRBJ2-1, with 9 positions matching TRBD2. V lost 7 bases and J lost 7; bases outside the gene matches: 17. Looked up from germline, CDR1 is SGHVS and CDR2 is FNYEAQ. The CDR3 is 17 amino acids. CDR3 loop: CASTQRLAVTVRNEQFF. The CDR3 region has the DNA TGTGCCAGCACCCAAAGACTAGCGGTGACTGTGAGGAATGAGCAGTTCTTC.

The DNA of the CDR3 is TGCGCCAGCAGCTCCCAAGGACTAGCGGGAATCACCGGGGAGCTGTTTTTT. Amino acid sequence: CASSSQGLAGITGELFF. V gene TRBV5-1 combines with J gene TRBJ2-2; 12 bases are a match to TRBD2. This CDR3 has 17 amino acids. Germline V gene lookup returns CDR1 SGHRS and CDR2 YFSETQ. Trimming at V came to 3 bases and at J to 4 bases, leaving 7 bases not matched to a gene. Supplemented by reference TRBV5-1 and TRBJ2-2, the full variable domain reads KAGVTQTPRYLIKTRGQQVTLSCSPISGHRSVSWYQQTPGQGLQFLFEYFSETQRNKGNFPGRFSGRQFSNSRSEMNVSTLELGDSALYLCASSSQGLAGITGELFFGEGSRLTVL.

The rearrangement uses TRBV20-1 and TRBJ2-7; D is uncertain. Germline V gene sequence: CDR1 DFQATT, CDR2 SNEGSKA (reference sequence). CDR3 size: 11 residues. V was cut by 5 bases and J by 6 bases, with 11 bases left in between. The CDR3 spells CSAPNLGEQYF. For the CDR3, the DNA is TGCAGTGCTCCCAACTTGGGCGAGCAGTACTTC.

The chain is built from TRBV6-1 and TRBJ2-2, with 8 nucleotides matching TRBD1. Looked up from germline, CDR1 is MNHNS and CDR2 is SASEGT. The length of the CDR3 is 17 residues. The trim removed 2 bases at V and 8 bases at J, leaving 13 bases unmatched. The CDR3: CASSELRQGNVIGELFF. CDR3 DNA: TGTGCCAGCAGTGAACTCCGACAGGGGAATGTAATTGGGGAGCTGTTTTTT.

This chain links TRBV10-2 with TRBJ2-3, with D perhaps matching TRBD1 (6 bases). The CDR3 totals 19 residues. Trimming removed 2 bases from V and 1 base from J, with 22 bases in between. The V gene's germline CDR1 is WSHSY and CDR2 SAAADI. The CDR3 here is CASSERDKRGLLGTDTQYF. As DNA, the CDR3 is TGCGCCAGCAGTGAGAGGGACAAGAGGGGGTTATTAGGCACAGATACGCAGTATTTT.

The chain links TRBV6-1 to TRBJ2-2; D is unresolved. Trimming left V 11 bases short and J 0 bases short, with 10 bases between. Germline V gene lookup returns CDR1 MNHNS and CDR2 SASEGT. The CDR3 has 13 residues. The DNA for the CDR3 is TGTGCCGGGCATGGGGCGAACACCGGGGAGCTGTTTTTT. Protein product: CAGHGANTGELFF.

As regards this clone: The sample carries other DNA sequences with the same CDR3. The chain joins TRBV7-9 to TRBJ2-5; TRBD2 matches at 13 bases. Per the germline V gene, CDR1 is SEHNR and CDR2 is FQNEAQ (reference sequence). The CDR3 extends over 15 amino acids. With 5 bases clipped from V and 2 bases from J, the junction kept 2 bases outside the gene matches. CDR3 DNA sequence: TGTGCCAGCAGCCAGGGACTAGCGGGACAAGAGACCCAGTACTTC. Translated: CASSQGLAGQETQYF. Combining the CDR3 with reference TRBV7-9 and TRBJ2-5 gives the whole variable domain DTGVSQNPRHKITKRGQNVTFRCDPISEHNRLYWYRQTLGQGPEFLTYFQNEAQLEKSRLLSDRFSAERPKGSFSTLEIQRTEQGDSAMYLCASSQGLAGQETQYFGPGTRLLVL.

J is TRBJ1-2 and V is TRBV7-6, with no clear D. The V end lost 5 bases, the J end lost 4 bases, and 11 bases lay between the germline ends. CDR3 length equals 13 residues. In germline, CDR1 is SGHVS, CDR2 FNYEAQ. CDR3 residues: CASSPTNSYGYTF. The CDR3 DNA reads TGTGCCAGCAGCCCGACTAACTCCTATGGCTACACCTTC.

The chain recombines TRBV14 with TRBJ2-5; no definite D call. This CDR3 comprises 15 residues. CDR1 is SGHDN, CDR2 FVKESK, per germline. Trimming took off 0 bases at V and 2 bases at J, with 10 bases between the two ends. The CDR3 nucleotides are TGTGCCAGCAGCCAAGAGTGGGCTACTCAAGAGACCCAGTACTTC. Translation: CASSQEWATQETQYF.

The CDR3 reads CASSLGVSPITGELFF. The CDR3 bases are TGTGCCAGCAGCTTAGGGGTTAGCCCGATCACCGGGGAGCTGTTTTTT. V usage is TRBV7-2 and J usage is TRBJ2-2; no reliable D call. Germline CDR1 is SGHTA and CDR2 is FQGNSA. V was pared by 1 base and J by 4 bases, with 13 bases between. The CDR3 has 16 residues.